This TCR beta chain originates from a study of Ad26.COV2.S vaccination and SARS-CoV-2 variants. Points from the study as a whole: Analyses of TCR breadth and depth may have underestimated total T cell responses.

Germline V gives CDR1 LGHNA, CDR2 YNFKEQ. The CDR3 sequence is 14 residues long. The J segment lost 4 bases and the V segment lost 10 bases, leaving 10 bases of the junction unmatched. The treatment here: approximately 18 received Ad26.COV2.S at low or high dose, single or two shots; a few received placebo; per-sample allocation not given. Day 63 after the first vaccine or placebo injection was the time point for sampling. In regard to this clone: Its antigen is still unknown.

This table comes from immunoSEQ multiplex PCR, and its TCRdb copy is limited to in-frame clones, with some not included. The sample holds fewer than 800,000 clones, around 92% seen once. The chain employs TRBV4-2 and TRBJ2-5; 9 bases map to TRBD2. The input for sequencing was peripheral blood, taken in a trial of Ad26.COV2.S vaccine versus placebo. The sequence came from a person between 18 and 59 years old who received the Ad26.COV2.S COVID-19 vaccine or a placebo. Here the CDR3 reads CATGPSGVGETQYF. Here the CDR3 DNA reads TGTGCCACGGGCCCTAGCGGGGTCGGAGAGACCCAGTACTTC.